This T cell receptor (beta chain) was sequenced for a study of T cell responses to AZD1222 COVID-19 vaccine. Findings and caveats of the study: A reported finding is that nearly half of spike-specific TCRs target unmutated variant regions. A mostly white British donor set with more females was recruited, and clonal diversity was possibly underestimated.

Trimming stripped 4 bases from V and 5 bases from J, with 4 bases between. Germline CDR1 reads SGHRS; CDR2 reads YFSETQ. CDR3 length: 11 amino acids. Details on this clone: The antigen remains undetermined.

Clones were read by immunoSEQ multiplex PCR, and TCRdb kept only the in-frame ones, dropping some. The table records some 110,000 clones, about 90% of them present only once. V usage is TRBV5-1 and J usage is TRBJ1-5; D not resolved. The receptor was derived from an adult who received the AZD1222 COVID-19 vaccine. Sequences were derived from peripheral blood, sampled 28 days after the second AZD1222 dose. The CDR3 DNA sequence: TGCGCCAGCAGCCCGGATCAGCCCCAGCATTTT. Its translation: CASSPDQPQHF.